Following are 11 T cell receptor beta chains from one sample sequenced in a study of T cell repertoires in cytomegalovirus infection (dated by TCRdb to the late 2010s). In light of the paper, this sample's treatment or condition label describes: in vitro stimulation with specific CMV peptide epitopes to enrich CMV-specific T cells. Antigen specificity for these receptors is unknown. The reads were generated on an Illumina HiSeq 1500. TCRdb reworked the public reads: Q25 trimming with fastp, MiXCR clone assembly, productive beta chains retained. Rows with a matching CDR3 protein are joined into one entry that keeps the most common DNA and genes. For this sample the table gives roughly 350,000 distinct CDR3 sequences, of which about 34% were detected only once. The top ten clones comprise around an eighth of the sample. The material sequenced was cultured PBMCs, taken from culture after CMV antigen stimulation. Every receptor here comes from a human donor in good health (CMV status not recorded). Some clones in this sample may be carry-over from other donors' samples.

The chain carries TRBV7-2 and TRBJ2-2, with TRBD2 as a possible D gene (5 bases). The CDR3 runs to 17 residues. The germline CDR1 and CDR2 sequences are SGHTA and FQGNSA. Trimming pared 1 base from V and 0 bases from J, leaving 12 bases between. CDR3 sequence reads: CASSLVARVSNTGELFF. The DNA of the CDR3 is TGTGCCAGCAGCTTAGTCGCGAGGGTTTCGAACACCGGGGAGCTGTTTTTT.

V is TRBV6-5 and J is TRBJ1-5; maybe TRBD1 (5 bases). V lost 4 bases, J lost 2 bases, and 15 bases lay in between. The germline gives CDR1 MNHEY, CDR2 SVGAGI. The CDR3 is 16 residues long. CDR3 loop: CASSSTDRNGNQPQHF. The CDR3 bases are TGTGCCAGCAGTTCCACCGACAGAAATGGCAATCAGCCCCAGCATTTT.

This clonotype occurred many times. The rearrangement joins TRBV7-2 to TRBJ2-3, with D possibly being TRBD2 (6 bases). Deletions cut 7 bases from V and 1 base from J, with 18 bases between. The V gene's germline CDR1 is SGHTA and CDR2 FQGNSA. The CDR3 is 16 amino acids. As DNA, the CDR3 is TGTGCCAGCACCCGATCACTAGCCCAACGCACAGATACGCAGTATTTT. It yields the protein CASTRSLAQRTDTQYF.

The chain links TRBV10-3 to TRBJ2-5, with 12 nucleotides matching TRBD2. This CDR3 is built from 17 residues. Germline assignment: CDR1 ENHRY and CDR2 SYGVKD. The ends lost 4 bases at V and 4 bases at J; junction bases unmatched: 10. The CDR3, as DNA: TGTGCCATCAGTGCTACGTCTAGCGGGAGGGCCGGAGAGACCCAGTACTTC. Protein sequence: CAISATSSGRAGETQYF.

V is TRBV7-8 and J is TRBJ1-4; D unclear. The CDR3 covers 12 residues. Germline CDR1 and CDR2: SGHVS and FQNEAQ. Deletions cut 1 base from V and 8 bases from J, with 5 bases between. CDR3 in DNA: TGTGCCAGCAGCTTAGACGGGGAAAAACTGTTTTTT. Encoded protein: CASSLDGEKLFF.

This chain uses TRBV28 with TRBJ1-1; D is undetermined. The CDR3 loop spans 12 amino acids. The ends were cut back, 6 bases at V and 5 bases at J, with 10 bases in the middle. Looked up from germline, CDR1 is MDHEN and CDR2 is SYDVKM. Here the CDR3 reads CASSLRPTEAFF. CDR3 in DNA: TGTGCCAGCAGCCTGAGGCCAACTGAAGCTTTCTTT.

This clonotype turned up a few times. This chain connects TRBV7-6 to TRBJ2-3; tentatively, D is TRBD2 (6 bases). CDR1 is SGHVS, CDR2 FNYEAQ, per germline. The CDR3 is 18 residues long. Trimming removed 4 bases from V and 0 bases from J, with 20 bases in between. The CDR3 spells CASSSGGTFSVSTDTQYF. The CDR3, as DNA: TGTGCCAGCAGCTCTGGAGGGACTTTCAGCGTGAGCACAGATACGCAGTATTTT.

The chain recombines TRBV7-2 with TRBJ2-1, with 12 bases aligning to TRBD2. Unmatched junction bases numbered 12, after V lost 8 bases and J lost 7 bases. There are 16 residues in the CDR3. Per germline, CDR1 SGHTA and CDR2 FQGNSA. CDR3 sequence: CASGSSTGLAGNEQFF. In DNA, the CDR3 is TGTGCCAGCGGATCATCCACGGGACTAGCGGGTAATGAGCAGTTCTTC.

The V call is TRBV28, the J call TRBJ1-1; no firm D call. This CDR3 contains 15 residues. Germline lookup yields CDR1 MDHEN and CDR2 SYDVKM. Trimming removed 7 bases at V and 0 bases at J, with 15 bases between. The CDR3 loop reads CASTLAVEMNTEAFF. The DNA of the CDR3 is TGTGCCAGCACCCTCGCGGTAGAGATGAACACTGAAGCTTTCTTT.

The chain employs TRBV19 and TRBJ1-1; 9 nucleotides line up with TRBD1. Trimming cost V 4 bases and J 1 base; bases outside gene matches: 1. The CDR3 spans 14 residues. CDR1 is LNHDA and CDR2 is SQIVND in the germline V gene (reference sequence). CDR3 sequence (DNA): TGTGCCAGTAGTACGGACAGGGGGAACACTGAAGCTTTCTTT. Translating it yields CASSTDRGNTEAFF.

The rearrangement joins TRBV19 to TRBJ2-6, with a weak D call TRBD2 (5 bases). Per germline, CDR1 LNHDA and CDR2 SQIVND (reference sequence). This CDR3 region has 15 residues. V lost 7 bases and J 2 bases, leaving 12 bases between the germline ends. DNA of the CDR3: TGTGCCAGTACCACGGCGAGGGCTGGGGCCAACGTCCTGACTTTC. It codes for CASTTARAGANVLTF.